The next 20 T cell receptor beta chains were all read from a single sample in a study of early T cells in non-severe SARS-CoV-2 infection. TCRdb fed the 5' RACE reads into MiXCR, producing one record per CDR3 protein. The data show tens of thousands of distinct CDR3 sequences, with 5.8% seen just once and around 7.6% held by the top ten. The specimen was whole blood. The receptor set was obtained from an adult who was a healthcare worker with PCR-confirmed SARS-CoV-2 infection or an uninfected control (not recorded which).

This clonotype was counted many times. The chain joins TRBV6-1 to TRBJ2-7; D is uncertain. Germline-derived CDR1 and CDR2 are MNHNS and SASEGT. V dropped 7 bases and J dropped 3 bases, with 16 bases sitting between them. The CDR3 has 14 residues. As DNA, the CDR3 is TGTGCCAGCAATACTGATACTAAATTCTACGAGCAGTACTTC. Translated, it gives CASNTDTKFYEQYF.

This clonotype was counted a few times. V and J are TRBV4-1 and TRBJ1-1; no reliable D call. The CDR3 loop spans 15 amino acids. The V gene's germline CDR1 is MGHRA and CDR2 YSYEKL. Trimming took 4 bases from V and 1 from J, leaving 13 bases between them. The CDR3 reads CASSREKSGNTEAFF. For the CDR3, the DNA is TGCGCCAGCAGCCGAGAGAAGAGCGGGAACACTGAAGCTTTCTTT.

This clonotype was counted at least ten times. The chain has TRBV7-9 and TRBJ1-2, with 10 bases fitting TRBD1. V lost 5 bases and J lost 7; bases outside the gene matches: 4. The CDR3 runs to 13 residues. Germline CDR1 and CDR2: SEHNR and FQNEAQ (reference sequence). This chain's CDR3 is CASSPRTGGGYTF. The CDR3 DNA reads as TGTGCCAGCAGCCCCCGGACAGGGGGTGGCTACACCTTC.

This clonotype was recorded many times. This chain links TRBV20-1 with TRBJ2-3; D unclear. The germline gives CDR1 DFQATT, CDR2 SNEGSKA (reference sequence). Trimming left V 3 bases short and J 6 bases short, with 7 bases between. The CDR3 sequence is 11 residues long. Here the CDR3 reads CSARKWDTQYF. The CDR3 region has the DNA TGCAGTGCTAGGAAATGGGATACGCAGTATTTT.

This clonotype occurred many times. V and J are TRBV6-5 and TRBJ2-7; D unclear. Germline-derived CDR1 and CDR2 are MNHEY and SVGAGI. With 0 bases removed from V and 1 base from J, the gap between germline ends came to 10 bases. This CDR3 spans 15 amino acids. CDR3 DNA: TGTGCCAGCAGTTACTCCGCCCTCGGGTCCTACGAGCAGTACTTC. Translating gives CASSYSALGSYEQYF.

This clonotype was counted at least ten times. The chain combines TRBV12-5 with TRBJ1-1; the match to TRBD1 covers 8 bases. Germline CDR1 and CDR2: LGHNT and FRNRAP. The CDR3 has 16 amino acids. V lost 4 bases to trimming and J lost 5 bases; unmatched junction nucleotides: 12. This CDR3 is CASGWFRTGTITEAFF. Here the CDR3 DNA reads TGTGCTAGTGGTTGGTTTAGGACAGGGACTATTACTGAAGCTTTCTTT.

This clonotype was found many times. The chain is built from TRBV9 and TRBJ1-1, with 8 positions matching TRBD1. The J segment lost 4 bases and the V segment lost 3 bases, leaving 8 bases of the junction unmatched. CDR1 SGDLS and CDR2 YYNGEE come from the germline V gene. The CDR3 is made up of 15 amino acids. The CDR3: CASSARQGLGTEAFF. In DNA form, the CDR3 reads TGTGCCAGCAGCGCCCGACAGGGGCTGGGCACTGAAGCTTTCTTT. Using reference TRBV9 and TRBJ1-1 for the parts outside the CDR3, the full variable domain is DSGVTQTPKHLITATGQRVTLRCSPRSGDLSVYWYQQSLDQGLQFLIQYYNGEERAKGNILERFSAQQFPDLHSELNLSSLELGDSALYFCASSARQGLGTEAFFGQGTRLTVV.

In its sample, this clonotype was seen many times. The chain joins TRBV29-1 to TRBJ2-7; D unclear. CDR3 length: 13 residues. V dropped 4 bases and J dropped 5 bases, with 15 bases sitting between them. Germline lookup yields CDR1 SQVTM and CDR2 ANQGSEA. The DNA of the CDR3 is TGCAGCGTTGCGCCTTTAATGGTCCACGAGCAGTACTTC. This gives the protein CSVAPLMVHEQYF.

A few counts support this clonotype. The V and J genes are TRBV6-5 and TRBJ2-7, with D perhaps given as TRBD1 or TRBD2 (5 bases each). Trimming left V 8 bases short and J 5 bases short, with 13 bases between. The length of the CDR3 is 12 residues. The germline CDR1 and CDR2 sequences are MNHEY and SVGAGI. This CDR3 reads CASGGGTHEQYF. The CDR3 DNA reads as TGTGCCAGCGGTGGGGGAACCCACGAGCAGTACTTC.

In this sample, this clonotype turned up many times. This chain links TRBV10-3 with TRBJ1-6; a weak D match, TRBD1 (5 bases). Per the germline V gene, CDR1 is ENHRY and CDR2 is SYGVKD. The length of the CDR3 is 13 residues. With 5 bases removed from V and 4 bases from J, the gap between germline ends came to 6 bases. In DNA, the CDR3 is TGTGCCATCAGTCAGGGATATAATTCACCCCTCCACTTT. Its protein is CAISQGYNSPLHF.

This clonotype was observed at least ten times. This chain joins TRBV6-4 and TRBJ1-2; D gene unclear. The V and J ends lost 3 bases and 6 bases respectively, with 14 bases between them. The CDR3 has 14 residues. The germline gives CDR1 MRHNA, CDR2 SNTAGT. The CDR3, as DNA: TGTGCCAGCAGTGAGAACGGGGAAGAGGATGGCTACACCTTC. It translates to CASSENGEEDGYTF.

This clonotype turned up a few times. This sequence joins TRBV2 and TRBJ2-3; 9 nucleotides match TRBD1. Unmatched junction bases numbered 3, after V lost 4 bases and J lost 1 base. The CDR3 has 15 amino acids. The germline V gene has CDR1 SNHLY and CDR2 FYNNEI. The CDR3 DNA is TGTGCCAGCAGTGGACAGGGGGAGGGCACAGATACGCAGTATTTT. Translating it yields CASSGQGEGTDTQYF.

This clonotype was counted many times. This sequence joins TRBV7-8 and TRBJ2-7; 7 nucleotides line up with TRBD1. Germline V gene data show CDR1 as SGHVS and CDR2 as FQNEAQ. This CDR3 region has 14 residues. V lost 6 bases, J lost 5 bases, and 10 bases stayed unmatched. CDR3 in DNA: TGTGCCAGCAGTTCTTTCCTGGACAGGAACGAGCAGTACTTC. This codes for CASSSFLDRNEQYF.

This clonotype was recorded many times. This rearrangement joins TRBV7-8 to TRBJ2-2; TRBD2 matches at 9 bases. The CDR3 contains 18 residues. V trimming: 2 bases; J trimming: 4 bases; junction bases outside the gene matches: 11. CDR1 is SGHVS, CDR2 FQNEAQ, per germline. The CDR3 reads CASSLMVAGAGGTGELFF. DNA for the CDR3: TGTGCCAGCAGCTTAATGGTAGCGGGAGCCGGGGGCACCGGGGAGCTGTTTTTT.

This clonotype was detected many times. This chain connects TRBV11-2 to TRBJ2-1; no clear D gene. Germline CDR1 and CDR2: SGHAT and FQNNGV. V lost 5 bases to trimming and J lost 7 bases, with 12 bases between them. This CDR3 is built from 13 residues. CDR3 bases: TGTGCCAGCAGCCAAGTTGTCGGGAATGAGCAGTTCTTC. Its protein product is CASSQVVGNEQFF.

The chain links TRBV20-1 to TRBJ2-4; 9 nucleotides agree with TRBD2. CDR1 and CDR2 (germline): DFQATT, SNEGSKA (reference sequence). V shed 1 base, J shed 4 bases, and the junction held 5 bases outside the gene matches. The CDR3 extends over 15 amino acids. As DNA, the CDR3 is TGCAGTGCTAGAGGGACTAGCGACGGAAAAAACATTCAGTACTTC. Translation: CSARGTSDGKNIQYF.

This clonotype showed up many times. The chain is built from TRBV7-9 and TRBJ1-1; D is unresolved. Per the germline V gene, CDR1 is SEHNR and CDR2 is FQNEAQ (reference sequence). V was pared by 4 bases and J by 5 bases, with 5 bases between. This CDR3 has 11 amino acids. The CDR3 nucleotides are TGTGCCAGCAGCTCGGGGACTGAAGCTTTCTTT. This codes for CASSSGTEAFF. The complete variable domain, with remaining parts taken from reference TRBV7-9 and TRBJ1-1, reads DTGVSQNPRHKITKRGQNVTFRCDPISEHNRLYWYRQTLGQGPEFLTYFQNEAQLEKSRLLSDRFSAERPKGSFSTLEIQRTEQGDSAMYLCASSSGTEAFFGQGTRLTVV.

The table lists this clonotype with many counts. CDR3 sequence: CASSVAGGIRDGYTF. CDR3 bases: TGTGCCAGCAGCGTAGCTGGAGGAATTAGAGATGGCTACACCTTC. This rearrangement joins TRBV9 to TRBJ1-2; D unclear. Germline V gene sequence: CDR1 SGDLS, CDR2 YYNGEE. The germline V and J ends were trimmed by 0 bases and 6 bases, with 15 bases remaining between them. This CDR3 has 15 amino acids.

Points on this clonotype: This clone may be a read error of a much larger clone one base away. The conserved final phenylalanine or tryptophan is absent from the CDR3, which likely points to a read error. The DNA is left out, because the CDR3 cannot be placed on it with certainty; the CDR3 is given as TCRdb lists it. The gene calls are TRBV2 and TRBJ2-5; TRBD2 is the table's D call and was not checked against the DNA. Germline V gene data show CDR1 as SNHLY and CDR2 as FYNNEI. From its first to its last residue, the CDR3 has 11 amino acids. CDR3 in amino acids: CASSESERDPL.

The chain's CDR3 is CASSFIRGSTEAFF. In nucleotides, the CDR3 is TGTGCCAGCAGCTTCATTCGGGGTTCCACTGAAGCTTTCTTT. The chain combines TRBV5-8 with TRBJ1-1; D is unresolved. Deletions cut 2 bases from V and 4 bases from J, with 12 bases between. The CDR3 sequence is 14 residues long. In germline, CDR1 is SGHTS, CDR2 YDEGEE.